This TCR beta chain was sequenced for a study of cytomegalovirus exposure and HLA in healthy donors. Turning to this clone: What it binds is not known.

Primers: 60 Vbeta forward and 13 Jbeta reverse. Source study methods: Later, an analysis found 65 million to 85 million unique TCR beta chains, and 10 million to 11 million of these were shared. TCRdb's table, derived via immunoSEQ multiplex PCR, lists solely in-frame clones and lacks some. The D gene and trimming were derived from the DNA, and the V and J assignments and clone size from that table. The table lists about 150,000 clones, 72% of them singletons. Whole-study results and caveats: The study designated 150 to 200 TCR beta chains cytomegalovirus-associated. Most subjects had HLA-A and HLA-B alleles reportedly predicted accurately by TCR beta sequences. Reports described diagnosis of cytomegalovirus status by the classifier as highly specific and sensitive.

The CDR3 is 11 residues long. V lost 6 bases to trimming and J lost 6 bases, with 8 bases between them. Germline V gene lookup returns CDR1 SQVTM and CDR2 ANQGSEA. This rearrangement joins TRBV29-1 to TRBJ2-2; a weak D match, TRBD2 (6 bases). This receptor was obtained from a middle-aged man in good health and CMV-seronegative. Sequencing used PBMCs. CDR3 in DNA: TGCAGCGTCGGGAGTTCCGGGGAGCTGTTTTTT. This codes for CSVGSSGELFF.